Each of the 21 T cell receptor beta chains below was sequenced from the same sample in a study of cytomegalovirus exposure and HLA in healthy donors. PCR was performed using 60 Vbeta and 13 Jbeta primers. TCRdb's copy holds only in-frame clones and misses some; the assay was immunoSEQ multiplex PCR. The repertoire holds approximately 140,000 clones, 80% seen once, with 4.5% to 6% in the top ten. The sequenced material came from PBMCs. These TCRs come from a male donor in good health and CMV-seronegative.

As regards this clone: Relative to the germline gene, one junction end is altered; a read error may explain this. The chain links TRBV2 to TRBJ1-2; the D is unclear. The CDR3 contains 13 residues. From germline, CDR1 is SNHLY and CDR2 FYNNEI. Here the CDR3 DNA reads TGTGCCAGCAGTGTTCGGGAGGACTACGGCTACACCTTC. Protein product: CASSVREDYGYTF.

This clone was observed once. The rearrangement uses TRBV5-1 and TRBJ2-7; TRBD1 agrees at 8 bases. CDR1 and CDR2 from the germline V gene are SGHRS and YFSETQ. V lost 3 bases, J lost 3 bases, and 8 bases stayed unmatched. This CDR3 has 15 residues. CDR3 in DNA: TGCGCCAGCAGCTCCTCGCAGGGGGCTATCTACGAGCAGTACTTC. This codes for CASSSSQGAIYEQYF.

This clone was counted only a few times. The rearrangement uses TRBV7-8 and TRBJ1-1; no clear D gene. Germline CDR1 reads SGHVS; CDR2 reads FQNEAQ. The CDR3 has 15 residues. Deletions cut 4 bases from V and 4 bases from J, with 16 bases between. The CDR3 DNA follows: TGTGCCAGCAGCTCAGTTACAGTTTTATCCACTGAAGCTTTCTTT. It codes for CASSSVTVLSTEAFF.

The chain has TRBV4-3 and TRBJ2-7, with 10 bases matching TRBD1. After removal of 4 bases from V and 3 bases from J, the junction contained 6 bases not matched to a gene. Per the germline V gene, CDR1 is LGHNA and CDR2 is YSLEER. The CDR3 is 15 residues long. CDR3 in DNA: TGCGCCAGCAGCCCCGGGACAGGGGATAGCTACGAGCAGTACTTC. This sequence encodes CASSPGTGDSYEQYF.

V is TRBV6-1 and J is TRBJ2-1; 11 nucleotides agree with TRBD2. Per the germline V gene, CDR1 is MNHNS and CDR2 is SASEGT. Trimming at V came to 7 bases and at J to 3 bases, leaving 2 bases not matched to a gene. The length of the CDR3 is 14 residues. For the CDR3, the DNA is TGTGCCAGCAAGACTAGCGGGGTCTACAATGAGCAGTTCTTC. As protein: CASKTSGVYNEQFF.

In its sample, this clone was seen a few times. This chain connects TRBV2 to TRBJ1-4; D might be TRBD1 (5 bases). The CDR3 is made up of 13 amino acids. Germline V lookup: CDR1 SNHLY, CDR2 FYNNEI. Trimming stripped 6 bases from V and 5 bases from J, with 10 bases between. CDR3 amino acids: CASRAGGNEKLFF. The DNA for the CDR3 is TGTGCCAGCAGGGCCGGGGGGAATGAAAAACTGTTTTTT.

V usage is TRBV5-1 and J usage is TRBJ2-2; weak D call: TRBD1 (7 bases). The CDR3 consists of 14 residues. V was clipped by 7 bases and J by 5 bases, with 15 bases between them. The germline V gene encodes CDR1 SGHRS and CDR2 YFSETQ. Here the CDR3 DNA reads TGCGCCAGCGGTACCCAGGGGGGTACCGGGGAGCTGTTTTTT. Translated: CASGTQGGTGELFF.

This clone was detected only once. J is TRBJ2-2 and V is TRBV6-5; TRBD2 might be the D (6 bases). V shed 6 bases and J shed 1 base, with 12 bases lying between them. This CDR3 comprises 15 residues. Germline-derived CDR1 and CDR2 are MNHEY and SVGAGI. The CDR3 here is CASRPREWNTGELFF. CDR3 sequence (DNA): TGTGCCAGCAGGCCTCGGGAGTGGAACACCGGGGAGCTGTTTTTT.

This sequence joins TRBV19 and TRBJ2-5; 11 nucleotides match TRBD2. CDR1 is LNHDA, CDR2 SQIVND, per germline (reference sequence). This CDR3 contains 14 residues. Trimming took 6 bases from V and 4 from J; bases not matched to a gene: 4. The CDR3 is CASSRLAGRETQYF. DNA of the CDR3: TGTGCCAGTAGCAGACTAGCGGGAAGAGAGACCCAGTACTTC.

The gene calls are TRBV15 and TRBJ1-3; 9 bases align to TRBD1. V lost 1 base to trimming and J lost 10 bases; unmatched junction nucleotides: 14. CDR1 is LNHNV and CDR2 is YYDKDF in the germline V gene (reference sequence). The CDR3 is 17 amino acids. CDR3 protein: CATSRGASGTGMSTIYF. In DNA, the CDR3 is TGTGCCACCAGCAGAGGAGCCTCCGGGACAGGGATGTCAACCATATATTTT.

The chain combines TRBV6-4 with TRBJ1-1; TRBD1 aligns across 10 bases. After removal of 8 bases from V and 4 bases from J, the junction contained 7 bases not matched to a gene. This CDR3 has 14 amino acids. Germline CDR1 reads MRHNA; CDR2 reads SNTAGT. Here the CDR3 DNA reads TGTGCCAGCGGGGACAGGGGAGAGGGCACTGAAGCTTTCTTT. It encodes CASGDRGEGTEAFF.

The CDR3 region is CASSVSGQGLDGYTF. As DNA, the CDR3 is TGTGCCAGCAGCGTATCGGGACAGGGGTTAGATGGCTACACCTTC. The chain carries TRBV9 and TRBJ1-2, with 10 positions matching TRBD1. The CDR3 loop spans 15 amino acids. The trim removed 1 base at V and 6 bases at J, leaving 6 bases unmatched. Germline V gene data show CDR1 as SGDLS and CDR2 as YYNGEE.

The CDR3: CASRKPGVVGTQYF. In nucleotides, the CDR3 is TGTGCCAGCAGAAAACCGGGGGTGGTGGGGACCCAGTACTTC. The chain links TRBV28 to TRBJ2-5, with D perhaps TRBD2 (6 bases). Germline V gives CDR1 MDHEN, CDR2 SYDVKM. The CDR3 is 14 residues long. Between the trimmed V and J ends, which lost 6 bases and 7 bases, there was a span of 18 bases.

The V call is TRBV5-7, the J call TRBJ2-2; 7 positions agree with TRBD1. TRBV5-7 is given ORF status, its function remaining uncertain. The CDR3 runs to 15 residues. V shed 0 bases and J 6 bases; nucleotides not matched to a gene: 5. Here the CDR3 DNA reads TGTGCCAGCAGCTTGGTCACAGGGGACGCCGGGGAGCTGTTTTTT. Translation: CASSLVTGDAGELFF.

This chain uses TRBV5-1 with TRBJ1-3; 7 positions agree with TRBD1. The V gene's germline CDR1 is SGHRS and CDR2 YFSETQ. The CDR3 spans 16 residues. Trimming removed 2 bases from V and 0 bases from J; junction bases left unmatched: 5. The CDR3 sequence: CASSLQGISSGNTIYF. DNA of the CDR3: TGCGCCAGCAGCTTACAGGGGATAAGCTCTGGAAACACCATATATTTT.

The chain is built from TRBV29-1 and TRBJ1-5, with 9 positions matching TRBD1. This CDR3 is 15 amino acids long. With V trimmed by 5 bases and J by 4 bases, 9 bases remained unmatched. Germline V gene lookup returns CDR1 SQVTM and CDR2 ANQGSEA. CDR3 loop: CSVSTTGGVNQPQHF. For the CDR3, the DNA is TGCAGCGTTTCTACGACAGGGGGGGTAAATCAGCCCCAGCATTTT.

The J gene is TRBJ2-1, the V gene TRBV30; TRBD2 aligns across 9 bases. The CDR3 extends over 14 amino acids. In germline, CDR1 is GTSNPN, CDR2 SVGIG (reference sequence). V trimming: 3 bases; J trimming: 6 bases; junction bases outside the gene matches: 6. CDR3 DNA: TGTGCCTGGAGCCGGAGTAGCGGGGGCAATGAGCAGTTCTTC. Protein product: CAWSRSSGGNEQFF.

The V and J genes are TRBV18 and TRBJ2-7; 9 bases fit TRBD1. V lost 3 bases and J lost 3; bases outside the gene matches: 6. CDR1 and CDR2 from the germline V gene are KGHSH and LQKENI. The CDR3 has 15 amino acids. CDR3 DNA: TGTGCCAGCTCACCGCGGGGACAGGGATTCTACGAGCAGTACTTC. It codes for CASSPRGQGFYEQYF.

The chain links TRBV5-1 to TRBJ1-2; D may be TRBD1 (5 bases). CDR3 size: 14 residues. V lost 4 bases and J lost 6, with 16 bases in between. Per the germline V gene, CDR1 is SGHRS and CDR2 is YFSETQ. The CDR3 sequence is CASSAQGPGDGYTF. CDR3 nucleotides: TGCGCCAGCAGCGCGCAGGGTCCGGGGGATGGCTACACCTTC.

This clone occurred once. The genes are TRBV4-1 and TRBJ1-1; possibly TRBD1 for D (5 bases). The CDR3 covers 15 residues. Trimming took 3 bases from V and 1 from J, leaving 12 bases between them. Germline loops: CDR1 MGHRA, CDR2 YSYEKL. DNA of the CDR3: TGCGCCAGCAGCCAGGTACAGGCAAGGAACACTGAAGCTTTCTTT. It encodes CASSQVQARNTEAFF.

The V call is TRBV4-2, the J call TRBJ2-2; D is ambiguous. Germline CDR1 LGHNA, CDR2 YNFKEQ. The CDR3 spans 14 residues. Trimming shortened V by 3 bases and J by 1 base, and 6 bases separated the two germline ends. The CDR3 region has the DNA TGTGCCAGCAGCCACTCAGGGAACACCGGGGAGCTGTTTTTT. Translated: CASSHSGNTGELFF.